These 26 T cell receptor beta chains came from one sample sequenced in a study of shared clonotypes between healthy human individuals. Assay: immunoSEQ multiplex PCR; the TCRdb copy retains only in-frame clones and omits some. The table records around 1 million clones, approximately 76% of them present only once. What was sequenced was memory CD4+ T cells sorted from blood. Sample subset: CD45RA-negative fraction. The receptors shown here come from a man younger than 35 in good health.

This clone was counted only a few times. The chain links TRBV5-1 to TRBJ2-1; D is ambiguous. Germline CDR1 reads SGHRS; CDR2 reads YFSETQ. CDR3 length equals 13 residues. Trimming removed 4 bases at V and 6 bases at J, with 11 bases between. CDR3 bases: TGCGCCAGCAGCCCGGAAACTCTCAATGAGCAGTTCTTC. The encoded protein is CASSPETLNEQFF.

The chain recombines TRBV18 with TRBJ2-5, with 9 bases identical to TRBD2. The germline CDR1 and CDR2 sequences are KGHSH and LQKENI. The CDR3 spans 16 residues. V shed 0 bases and J 2 bases; nucleotides not matched to a gene: 4. In DNA, the CDR3 is TGTGCCAGCTCACCACCTAGCGGGGGCCCGCAAGAGACCCAGTACTTC. This codes for CASSPPSGGPQETQYF. Filled out from reference TRBV18 and TRBJ2-5, the complete variable domain reads NAGVMQNPRHLVRRRGQEARLRCSPMKGHSHVYWYRQLPEEGLKFMVYLQKENIIDESGMPKERFSAEFPKEGPSILRIQQVVRGDSAAYFCASSPPSGGPQETQYFGPGTRLLVL.

This clone was counted once. CDR3 in DNA: TGTGCCAGCATCGGGCCGCGGAACACCGGGGAGCTGTTTTTT. Residues: CASIGPRNTGELFF. V gene TRBV6-5 combines with J gene TRBJ2-2; no firm D call. Germline assignment: CDR1 MNHEY and CDR2 SVGAGI. The CDR3 contains 14 residues. Trimming removed 7 bases from V and 1 base from J, with 10 bases in between.

The gene calls are TRBV11-3 and TRBJ2-7, with D tentatively TRBD1 (6 bases). This CDR3 spans 14 amino acids. With 5 bases removed from V and 7 bases from J, the gap between germline ends came to 18 bases. Germline loops: CDR1 SGHNT, CDR2 YENEEA. This chain's CDR3 is CASSDGRGSLEQYF. DNA for the CDR3: TGTGCCAGCAGCGACGGCAGGGGCTCTCTGGAGCAGTACTTC.

The chain is built from TRBV28 and TRBJ2-7, with D hard to call. CDR3 length: 13 amino acids. Germline V gene lookup returns CDR1 MDHEN and CDR2 SYDVKM. Trimming left V 5 bases short and J 4 bases short, with 12 bases between. The CDR3 here is CASSGRNRYEQYF. In nucleotides, the CDR3 is TGTGCCAGCAGTGGCAGGAATAGGTACGAGCAGTACTTC.

The chain uses TRBV6-5 and TRBJ1-6; TRBD1 agrees at 8 bases. The CDR3 runs 15 residues. Germline CDR1 and CDR2: MNHEY and SVGAGI. With 5 bases clipped from V and 7 bases from J, the junction kept 7 bases outside the gene matches. CDR3 DNA: TGTGCCAGCAGTAGCCGGGACAGGTCAAATTCACCCCTCCACTTT. Amino acid sequence: CASSSRDRSNSPLHF.

This chain joins TRBV29-1 and TRBJ1-1; 10 bases fit TRBD1. This CDR3 region has 16 residues. CDR1 is SQVTM, CDR2 ANQGSEA, per germline. V lost 7 bases to trimming and J lost 3 bases; unmatched junction nucleotides: 14. The CDR3 sequence is CSGGARQGAGDTEAFF. DNA of the CDR3: TGCAGCGGTGGGGCCCGACAGGGGGCGGGGGACACTGAAGCTTTCTTT.

The gene calls are TRBV11-2 and TRBJ2-2; D unresolved. Trimming left V 4 bases short and J 7 bases short, with 10 bases between. CDR1 is SGHAT, CDR2 FQNNGV, per germline. The CDR3 has 13 amino acids. The CDR3 sequence: CASSYFPGGELFF. CDR3 nucleotide sequence: TGTGCCAGCAGCTACTTTCCGGGCGGGGAGCTGTTTTTT.

The CDR3 bases are TGTGCCAGCAGCTTAAGGGAGGACACTGAAGCTTTCTTT. This translates into CASSLREDTEAFF. V is TRBV11-2 and J is TRBJ1-1; no definite D call. Germline V gene lookup returns CDR1 SGHAT and CDR2 FQNNGV. The CDR3 sequence is 13 residues long. Between the trimmed V and J ends, which lost 2 bases and 3 bases, there was a span of 7 bases.

The rearrangement links TRBV5-8 to TRBJ1-5; 10 bases align to TRBD1. CDR3 length: 16 amino acids. Germline CDR1 SGHTS, CDR2 YDEGEE. The V and J ends lost 4 bases and 3 bases, in that order; junction bases with no gene match: 7. CDR3 sequence: CASSARDRGTNQPQHF. The CDR3 bases are TGTGCCAGCAGCGCCCGGGACAGGGGAACCAATCAGCCCCAGCATTTT.

CDR3: CASSLGLAGSTDTQYF. The CDR3 coding sequence is TGTGCCAGCAGCTTGGGGCTAGCGGGGAGCACAGATACGCAGTATTTT. The rearrangement links TRBV5-8 to TRBJ2-3; 9 nucleotides agree with TRBD2. V lost 0 bases to trimming and J lost 0 bases; unmatched junction nucleotides: 2. Germline V lookup: CDR1 SGHTS, CDR2 YDEGEE. This CDR3 contains 16 residues.

This chain joins TRBV30 and TRBJ1-5; no reliable D call. Germline V gives CDR1 GTSNPN, CDR2 SVGIG (reference sequence). The V gene lost 2 bases and the J gene lost 5 bases, with 10 bases spanning the gap. This CDR3 is built from 13 residues. The DNA for the CDR3 is TGTGCCTGGAGTAGGCAGGCGGATCAGCCCCAGCATTTT. Its protein product is CAWSRQADQPQHF.

This chain joins TRBV2 and TRBJ1-6; D possibly corresponds to TRBD1 (5 bases). The CDR3 is 14 amino acids. V lost 2 bases and J 7 bases, leaving 9 bases between the germline ends. The germline V gene has CDR1 SNHLY and CDR2 FYNNEI. CDR3 in amino acids: CASSESGPNSPLHF. CDR3 coding DNA: TGTGCCAGCAGTGAATCGGGACCCAATTCACCCCTCCACTTT.

The chain carries TRBV5-4 and TRBJ2-5; D gene unclear. The germline CDR1 and CDR2 sequences are SGHNT and YYREEE (reference sequence). V was clipped by 4 bases and J by 2 bases, with 12 bases between them. The CDR3 covers 14 residues. CDR3 sequence reads: CASSQDERQETQYF. CDR3 bases: TGTGCCAGCAGCCAGGACGAGAGGCAAGAGACCCAGTACTTC.

The rearrangement joins TRBV29-1 to TRBJ2-7, with 13 bases aligning to TRBD2. The CDR3 loop spans 14 amino acids. Germline CDR1 and CDR2: SQVTM and ANQGSEA. The junction had 6 bases not matched to a gene; V was cut back by 5 bases and J by 5 bases. The CDR3 spells CSVWTSGSTHEQYF. CDR3 nucleotides: TGCAGCGTTTGGACTAGCGGGAGTACCCACGAGCAGTACTTC.

The CDR3 reads CASSLDMGRYTF. CDR3 DNA: TGTGCCAGCAGCTTAGACATGGGCCGCTACACCTTC. The chain links TRBV7-2 to TRBJ1-2; no firm D call. V was clipped by 1 base and J by 9 bases, with 9 bases between them. This CDR3 is built from 12 residues. CDR1 SGHTA and CDR2 FQGNSA come from the germline V gene.

As concerns this clone: Other DNA variants within this sample encode the same CDR3. V is TRBV7-2 and J is TRBJ2-1; 7 bases fit TRBD2. The CDR3 totals 15 residues. Germline CDR1 reads SGHTA; CDR2 reads FQGNSA. Trimming took 5 bases from V and 1 from J; bases not matched to a gene: 5. The CDR3, as DNA: TGTGCCAGCAGCCCGCGAGCGGGGTCCTACAATGAGCAGTTCTTC. This encodes CASSPRAGSYNEQFF.

V is TRBV4-1 and J is TRBJ2-7; 7 bases align to TRBD2. Germline values: CDR1 MGHRA, CDR2 YSYEKL. The CDR3 totals 15 residues. V gave up 4 bases and J gave up 5 bases; unmatched junction bases: 11. The DNA for the CDR3 is TGCGCCAGCAGCCGAAGCGGGCGGGAGAGTAACGAGCAGTACTTC. It codes for CASSRSGRESNEQYF.

This chain joins TRBV7-8 and TRBJ2-3, with 14 bases that match TRBD2. Trimming at V came to 3 bases and at J to 1 base, leaving 6 bases not matched to a gene. This CDR3 contains 18 residues. The germline gives CDR1 SGHVS, CDR2 FQNEAQ. The CDR3 loop reads CASSFIGLAGGGTDTQYF. As DNA, the CDR3 is TGTGCCAGCAGCTTTATTGGACTAGCGGGGGGAGGCACAGATACGCAGTATTTT.

The chain uses TRBV6-5 and TRBJ2-3; D remains unclear. Germline CDR1 reads MNHEY; CDR2 reads SVGAGI. V was clipped by 8 bases and J by 0 bases, with 6 bases between them. The CDR3 spans 12 residues. CDR3 protein: CASGSSTDTQYF. CDR3 sequence (DNA): TGTGCCAGCGGATCGAGCACAGATACGCAGTATTTT.

This CDR3 reads CASSEEGREGQPQHF. CDR3 DNA sequence: TGTGCCAGCAGTGAAGAGGGCAGGGAGGGTCAGCCCCAGCATTTT. The chain combines TRBV2 with TRBJ1-5; possible D gene TRBD1, 5 bases. Trimming shortened V by 1 base and J by 6 bases, and 13 bases separated the two germline ends. This CDR3 is 15 amino acids long. Germline loops: CDR1 SNHLY, CDR2 FYNNEI.

This clone showed up just a few times. The V call is TRBV6-1, the J call TRBJ2-5; D is ambiguous. With 4 bases removed from V and 5 bases from J, the gap between germline ends came to 5 bases. The CDR3 has 11 residues. CDR1 is MNHNS, CDR2 SASEGT, per germline. The CDR3 protein is CASSVAETQYF. The CDR3, as DNA: TGTGCCAGCAGTGTTGCCGAGACCCAGTACTTC.

The CDR3 coding sequence is TGTGCCAGCAGCTTAGCTGGGACAGGGGTTGGTTCACCCCTCCACTTT. Translation: CASSLAGTGVGSPLHF. This chain uses TRBV7-8 with TRBJ1-6, with 10 positions matching TRBD1. This CDR3 is built from 16 residues. V lost 0 bases, J lost 9 bases, and 5 bases stayed unmatched. Germline lookup yields CDR1 SGHVS and CDR2 FQNEAQ.

This chain joins TRBV18 and TRBJ2-7; D perhaps matches TRBD1 (6 bases). V gave up 6 bases and J gave up 3 bases, with 21 bases separating them. The CDR3 totals 16 residues. CDR1 KGHSH and CDR2 LQKENI come from the germline V gene. The CDR3 here is CASSGRLTGNHYEQYF. CDR3 nucleotide sequence: TGTGCCAGCTCGGGGCGGCTTACAGGGAACCACTACGAGCAGTACTTC.

This clone was picked up many times. The chain couples TRBV6-6 to TRBJ2-1; D not resolved. Germline CDR1 reads MNHNY; CDR2 reads SVGAGI (reference sequence). This CDR3 has 15 amino acids. Deletions cut 7 bases from V and 4 bases from J, with 17 bases between. The DNA of the CDR3 is TGTGCCAGCACCTTGGGCCTAAAAGAGTACAATGAGCAGTTCTTC. Its translation: CASTLGLKEYNEQFF.

A few counts support this clone. The V call is TRBV7-9, the J call TRBJ2-7, with D perhaps matching TRBD1 or TRBD2 (6 bases each). There are 13 residues in the CDR3. Germline assignment: CDR1 SEHNR and CDR2 FQNEAQ (reference sequence). The V and J ends lost 6 bases and 6 bases respectively, with 15 bases between them. The CDR3 reads CASSTWGAGEQYF. CDR3 sequence (DNA): TGTGCCAGCAGTACCTGGGGGGCCGGCGAGCAGTACTTC.